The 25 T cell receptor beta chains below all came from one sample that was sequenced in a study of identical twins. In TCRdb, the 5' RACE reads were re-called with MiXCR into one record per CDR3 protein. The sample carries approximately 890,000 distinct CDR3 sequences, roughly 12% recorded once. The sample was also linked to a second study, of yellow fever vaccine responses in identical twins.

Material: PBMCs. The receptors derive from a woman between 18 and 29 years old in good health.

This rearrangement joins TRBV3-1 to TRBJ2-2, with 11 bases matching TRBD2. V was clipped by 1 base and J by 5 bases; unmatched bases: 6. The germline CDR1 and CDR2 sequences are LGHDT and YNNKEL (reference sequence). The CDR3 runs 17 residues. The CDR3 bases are TGTGCCAGCAGCCAAGCGCTAGCGGGGGGTCGGACCGGGGAGCTGTTTTTT. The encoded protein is CASSQALAGGRTGELFF.

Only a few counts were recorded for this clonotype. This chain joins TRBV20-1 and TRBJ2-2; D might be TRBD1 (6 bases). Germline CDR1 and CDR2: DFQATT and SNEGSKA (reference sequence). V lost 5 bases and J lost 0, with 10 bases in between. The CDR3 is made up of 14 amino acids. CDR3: CSAPDSTNTGELFF. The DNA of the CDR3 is TGCAGTGCTCCGGACAGTACGAACACCGGGGAGCTGTTTTTT.

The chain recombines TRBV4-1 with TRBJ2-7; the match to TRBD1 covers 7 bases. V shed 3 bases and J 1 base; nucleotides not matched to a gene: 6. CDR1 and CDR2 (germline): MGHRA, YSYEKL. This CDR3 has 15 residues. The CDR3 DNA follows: TGCGCCAGCAGCCAGGATACGACAGGGTCCTACGAGCAGTACGTC. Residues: CASSQDTTGSYEQYV.

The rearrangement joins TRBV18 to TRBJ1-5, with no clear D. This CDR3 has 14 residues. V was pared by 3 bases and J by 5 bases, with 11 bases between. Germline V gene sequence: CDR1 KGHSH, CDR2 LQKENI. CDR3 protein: CASSPNESDQPQHF. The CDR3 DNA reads TGTGCCAGCTCACCGAATGAGTCAGATCAGCCCCAGCATTTT.

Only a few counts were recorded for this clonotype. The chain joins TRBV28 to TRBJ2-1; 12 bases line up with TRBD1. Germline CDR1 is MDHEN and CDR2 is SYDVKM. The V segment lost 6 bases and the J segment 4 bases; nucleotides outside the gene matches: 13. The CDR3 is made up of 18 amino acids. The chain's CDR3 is CASSRDRGPSGTYNEQFF. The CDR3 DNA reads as TGTGCCAGCAGCCGGGACAGGGGGCCTAGCGGCACGTACAATGAGCAGTTCTTC.

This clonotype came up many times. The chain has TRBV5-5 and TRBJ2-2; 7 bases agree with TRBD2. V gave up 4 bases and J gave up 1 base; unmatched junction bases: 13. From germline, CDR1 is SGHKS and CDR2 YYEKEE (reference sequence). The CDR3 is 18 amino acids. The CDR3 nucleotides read TGTGCCAGCAGCATGCCCACCGGGACTACTCTGAACACCGGGGAGCTGTTTTTT. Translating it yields CASSMPTGTTLNTGELFF.

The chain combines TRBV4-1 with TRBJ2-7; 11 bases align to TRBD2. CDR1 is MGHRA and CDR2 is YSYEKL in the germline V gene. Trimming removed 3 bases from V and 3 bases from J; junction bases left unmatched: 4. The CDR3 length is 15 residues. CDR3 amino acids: CASSHTSGSFYEQYF. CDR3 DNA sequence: TGCGCCAGCAGCCATACTAGCGGGAGCTTCTACGAGCAGTACTTC.

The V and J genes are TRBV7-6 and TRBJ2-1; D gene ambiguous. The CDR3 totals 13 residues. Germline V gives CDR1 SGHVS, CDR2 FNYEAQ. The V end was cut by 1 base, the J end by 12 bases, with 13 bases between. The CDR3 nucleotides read TGTGCCAGCAGCTTAGATAAGGGCGTTGGGCAGTTCTTC. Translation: CASSLDKGVGQFF. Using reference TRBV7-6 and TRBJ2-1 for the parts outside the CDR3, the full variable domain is GAGVSQSPRYKVTKRGQDVALRCDPISGHVSLYWYRQALGQGPEFLTYFNYEAQQDKSGLPNDRFSAERPEGSISTLTIQRTEQRDSAMYRCASSLDKGVGQFFGPGTRLTVL.

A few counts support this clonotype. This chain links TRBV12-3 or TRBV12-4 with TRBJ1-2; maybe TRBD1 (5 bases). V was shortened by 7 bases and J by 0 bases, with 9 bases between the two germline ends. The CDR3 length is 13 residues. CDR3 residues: CASKRDSNYGYTF. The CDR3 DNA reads TGTGCCAGCAAACGGGACTCTAACTATGGCTACACCTTC.

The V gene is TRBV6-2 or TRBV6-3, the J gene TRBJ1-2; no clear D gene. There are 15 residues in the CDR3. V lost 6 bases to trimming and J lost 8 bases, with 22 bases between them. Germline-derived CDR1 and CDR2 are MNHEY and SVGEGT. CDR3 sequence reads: CASRHNSGLAGGYTF. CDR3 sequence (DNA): TGTGCCAGCAGACATAATTCCGGACTGGCTGGAGGCTACACCTTC.

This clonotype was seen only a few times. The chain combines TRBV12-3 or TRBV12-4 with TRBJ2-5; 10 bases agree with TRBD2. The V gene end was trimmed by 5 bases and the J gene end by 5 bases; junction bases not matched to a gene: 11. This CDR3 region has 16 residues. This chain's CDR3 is CASSPSSGGPVETQYF. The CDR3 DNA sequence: TGTGCCAGCAGTCCTTCTAGCGGGGGACCTGTGGAGACCCAGTACTTC.

The DNA for the CDR3 is TGCAGCGTTGATGGCGGGACAGGGGGACGCGAGCAGTACTTC. This encodes CSVDGGTGGREQYF. The rearrangement links TRBV29-1 to TRBJ2-7; 11 bases align to TRBD1. CDR3 size: 14 residues. Germline values: CDR1 SQVTM, CDR2 ANQGSEA. The V and J ends lost 3 bases and 6 bases, in that order; junction bases with no gene match: 7.

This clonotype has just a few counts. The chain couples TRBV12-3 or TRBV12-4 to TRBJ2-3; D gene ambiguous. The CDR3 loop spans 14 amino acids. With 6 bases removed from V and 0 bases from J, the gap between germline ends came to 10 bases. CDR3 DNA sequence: TGTGCCAGCAGGACCCTAGGGAGCACAGATACGCAGTATTTT. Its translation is CASRTLGSTDTQYF.

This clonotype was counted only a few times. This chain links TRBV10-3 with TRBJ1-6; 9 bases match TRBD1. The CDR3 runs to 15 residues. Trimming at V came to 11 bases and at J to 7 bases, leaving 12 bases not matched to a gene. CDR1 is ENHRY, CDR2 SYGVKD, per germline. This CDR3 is CAANRDRDVNSPLHF. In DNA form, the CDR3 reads TGTGCCGCCAATCGGGACAGGGATGTAAATTCACCCCTCCACTTT.

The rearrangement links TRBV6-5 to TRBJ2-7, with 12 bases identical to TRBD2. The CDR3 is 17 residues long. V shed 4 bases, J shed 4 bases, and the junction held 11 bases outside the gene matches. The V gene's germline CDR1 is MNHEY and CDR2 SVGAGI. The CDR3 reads CASSSQMTSGSFYEQYF. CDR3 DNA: TGTGCCAGCAGTTCCCAAATGACTAGCGGGAGTTTTTACGAGCAGTACTTC.

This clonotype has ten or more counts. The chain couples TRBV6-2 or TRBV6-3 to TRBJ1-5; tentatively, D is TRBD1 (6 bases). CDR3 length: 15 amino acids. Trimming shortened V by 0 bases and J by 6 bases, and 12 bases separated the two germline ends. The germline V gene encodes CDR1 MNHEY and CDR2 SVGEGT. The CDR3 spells CASSYSRGAGQPQHF. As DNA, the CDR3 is TGTGCCAGCAGTTACTCTCGGGGGGCGGGTCAGCCCCAGCATTTT.

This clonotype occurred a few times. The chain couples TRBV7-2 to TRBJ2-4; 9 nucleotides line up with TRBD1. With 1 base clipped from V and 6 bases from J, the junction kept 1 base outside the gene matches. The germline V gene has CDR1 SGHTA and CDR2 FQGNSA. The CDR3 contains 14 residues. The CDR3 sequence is CASSLGQGGNIQYF. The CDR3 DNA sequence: TGTGCCAGCAGCTTAGGACAGGGGGGAAACATTCAGTACTTC.

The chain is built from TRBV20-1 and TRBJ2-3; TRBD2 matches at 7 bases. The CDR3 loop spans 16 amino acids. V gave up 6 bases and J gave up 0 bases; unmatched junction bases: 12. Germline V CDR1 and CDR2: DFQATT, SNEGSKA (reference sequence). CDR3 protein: CSAQNELAPSTDTQYF. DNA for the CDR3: TGCAGTGCACAAAACGAACTAGCGCCAAGCACAGATACGCAGTATTTT.

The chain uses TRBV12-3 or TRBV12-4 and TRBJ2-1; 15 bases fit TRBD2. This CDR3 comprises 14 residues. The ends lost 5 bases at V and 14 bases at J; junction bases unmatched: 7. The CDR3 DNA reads TGTGCCAGCAGTACGGGACTAGCGGGAGGAGGGGAGTTCTTC. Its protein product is CASSTGLAGGGEFF.

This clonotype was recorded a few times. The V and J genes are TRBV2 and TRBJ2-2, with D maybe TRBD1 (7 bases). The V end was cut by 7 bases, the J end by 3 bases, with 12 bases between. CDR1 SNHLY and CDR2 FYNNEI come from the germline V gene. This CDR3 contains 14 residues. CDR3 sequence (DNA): TGTGCCAGCAATGACAGGGACTACACCGGGGAGCTGTTTTTT. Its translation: CASNDRDYTGELFF.

The CDR3 sequence is CASDEDSGEQYV. CDR3 sequence (DNA): TGTGCCAGCGACGAGGATTCGGGCGAGCAGTACGTC. This sequence joins TRBV19 and TRBJ2-7; unclear D gene. The CDR3 is made up of 12 amino acids. The ends were cut back, 9 bases at V and 6 bases at J, with 15 bases in the middle. Germline CDR1 is LNHDA and CDR2 is SQIVND (reference sequence).

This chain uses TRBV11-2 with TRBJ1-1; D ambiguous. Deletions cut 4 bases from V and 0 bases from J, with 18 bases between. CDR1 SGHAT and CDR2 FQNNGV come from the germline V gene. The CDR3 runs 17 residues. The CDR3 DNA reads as TGTGCCAGCAGCTACCGAGCCGCTGGCGCGATGAACACTGAAGCTTTCTTT. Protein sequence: CASSYRAAGAMNTEAFF. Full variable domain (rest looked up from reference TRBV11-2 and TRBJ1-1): EAGVAQSPRYKIIEKRQSVAFWCNPISGHATLYWYQQILGQGPKLLIQFQNNGVVDDSQLPKDRFSAERLKGVDSTLKIQPAKLEDSAVYLCASSYRAAGAMNTEAFFGQGTRLTVV.

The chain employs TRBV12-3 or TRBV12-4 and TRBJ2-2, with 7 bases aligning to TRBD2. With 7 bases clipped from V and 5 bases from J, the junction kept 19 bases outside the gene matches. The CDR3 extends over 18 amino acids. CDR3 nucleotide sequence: TGTGCCAGCACCTTCGGAGCGGGGTCCCGACCCATTACCGGGGAGCTGTTTTTT. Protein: CASTFGAGSRPITGELFF.

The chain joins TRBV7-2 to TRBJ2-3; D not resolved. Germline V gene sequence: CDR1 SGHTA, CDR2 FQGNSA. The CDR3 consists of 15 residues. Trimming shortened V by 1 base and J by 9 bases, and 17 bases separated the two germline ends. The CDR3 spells CASSLDSARLETQYF. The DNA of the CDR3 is TGTGCCAGCAGCTTAGACAGTGCCCGGTTGGAAACGCAGTATTTT.

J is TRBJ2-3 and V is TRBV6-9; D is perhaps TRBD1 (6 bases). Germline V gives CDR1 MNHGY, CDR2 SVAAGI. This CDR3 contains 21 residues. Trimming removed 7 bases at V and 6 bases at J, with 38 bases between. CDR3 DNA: TGTGCCAGCAATCCTACCACTCCCCGGGACACCTGGGTCATCGTTACGGATACGCAGTATTTT. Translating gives CASNPTTPRDTWVIVTDTQYF.